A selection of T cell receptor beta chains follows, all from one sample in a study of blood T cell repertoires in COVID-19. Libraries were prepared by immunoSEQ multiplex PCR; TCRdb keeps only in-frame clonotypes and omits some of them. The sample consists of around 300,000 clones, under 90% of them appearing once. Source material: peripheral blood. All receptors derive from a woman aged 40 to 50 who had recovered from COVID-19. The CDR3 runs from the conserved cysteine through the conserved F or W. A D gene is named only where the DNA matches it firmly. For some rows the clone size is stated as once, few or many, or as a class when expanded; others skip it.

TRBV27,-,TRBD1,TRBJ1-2,CASSLGQGVNGYTF,TGTGCCAGCAGTTTGGGACAGGGGGTGAATGGCTACACCTTC
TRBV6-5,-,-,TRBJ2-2,CASRRDSNTGELFF,TGTGCCAGCAGGCGGGACAGCAACACCGGGGAGCTGTTTTTT
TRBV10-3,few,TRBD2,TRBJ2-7,CAITPAGGTYEQYF,TGTGCCATCACCCCCGCGGGAGGAACCTACGAGCAGTACTTC
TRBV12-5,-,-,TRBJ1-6,CASVTGISSYNSPLHF,TGTGCTAGTGTAACAGGGATCAGCTCCTATAATTCACCCCTCCACTTT
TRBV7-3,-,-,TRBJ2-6,CASSLMVAGSGANVLTF,TGTGCCAGCAGCTTAATGGTCGCGGGGTCTGGGGCCAACGTCCTGACTTTC
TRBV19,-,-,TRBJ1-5,CASRPGGVSYQPQHF,TGTGCCAGTAGACCCGGGGGGGTTTCCTATCAGCCCCAGCATTTT
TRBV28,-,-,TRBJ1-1,CASRSMNTEAFF,TGTGCCAGCAGGTCCATGAACACTGAAGCTTTCTTT
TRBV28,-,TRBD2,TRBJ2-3,CAATSGSPTDTQYF,TGTGCCGCAACTAGCGGGAGTCCCACAGATACGCAGTATTTT
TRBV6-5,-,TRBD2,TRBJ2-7,CASNQGTSREQYF,TGTGCCAGCAATCAGGGGACTAGCCGCGAGCAGTACTTC
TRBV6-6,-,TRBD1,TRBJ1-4,CASSYSTGSQEKLFF,TGTGCCAGCAGTTACTCGACAGGGTCTCAGGAAAAACTGTTTTTT
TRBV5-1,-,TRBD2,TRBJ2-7,CASSLGSPSGGSSYEQYF,TGCGCCAGCAGCTTGGGCTCCCCTAGCGGGGGGAGCTCCTACGAGCAGTACTTC
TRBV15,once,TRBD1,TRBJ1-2,CATSSDPTGAINYGYTF,TGTGCCACCAGCAGTGATCCTACAGGGGCGATTAACTATGGCTACACCTTC
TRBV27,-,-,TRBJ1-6,CASSRITDSSYNSPLHF,TGTGCCAGCAGTCGTATAACGGACAGCTCCTATAATTCACCCCTCCACTTT
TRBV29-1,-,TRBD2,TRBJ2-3,CSVRLATNTDTQYF,TGCAGCGTTCGACTAGCGACGAACACAGATACGCAGTATTTT
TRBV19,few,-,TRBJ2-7,CASSPRDSSYEQYF,TGTGCCAGTAGTCCCCGGGATTCTTCCTACGAGCAGTACTTC
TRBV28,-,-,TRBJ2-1,CASSSRQGLGNEQFF,TGTGCCAGCAGTTCGAGGCAGGGTCTTGGCAATGAGCAGTTCTTC
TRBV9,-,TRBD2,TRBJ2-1,CASSPSSGRAIEQFF,TGTGCCAGCAGCCCTTCTAGCGGGAGGGCAATTGAGCAGTTCTTC
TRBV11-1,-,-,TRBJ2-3,CASSTSRTDTQYF,TGTGCCAGCAGTACTAGTCGCACAGATACGCAGTATTTT
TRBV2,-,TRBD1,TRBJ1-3,CASRTTGRNSGNTIYF,TGTGCCAGCAGAACGACAGGGAGAAACTCTGGAAACACCATATATTTT
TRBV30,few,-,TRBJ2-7,CAWNGDNTYEQYF,TGTGCCTGGAACGGGGACAATACCTACGAGCAGTACTTC
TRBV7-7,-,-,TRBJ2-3,CASSLNCSGLAMRDTQYF,TGTGCTAGCAGCTTAAATTGTAGTGGGCTAGCGATGAGAGATACGCAGTATTTT
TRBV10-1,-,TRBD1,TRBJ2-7,CASSEGGFYEQYF,TGCGCCAGCAGTGAAGGGGGCTTCTACGAGCAGTACTTC